This paragraph covers one T cell receptor (beta chain) sequence. Sequenced by immunoSEQ multiplex PCR; TCRdb stores in-frame clones only, minus some. The data show 250,000 to 400,000 clones, roughly 90% seen once. This entry comes from a study of blood T cell repertoires in COVID-19. V lost 8 bases, J lost 4 bases, and 11 bases stayed unmatched. This CDR3 region has 16 residues. Germline values: CDR1 MDHEN, CDR2 SYDVKM. The sequence derives from a young woman with COVID-19, enrolled during active disease. The rearrangement joins TRBV28 to TRBJ1-1; 12 nucleotides line up with TRBD1. The sequencing sample was made of peripheral blood. The CDR3 here is CASWGDRGPRGTEAFF. The CDR3 DNA reads as TGTGCCAGCTGGGGGGACAGGGGGCCTCGTGGCACTGAAGCTTTCTTT.